Sequencing of this TCR beta chain was carried out in a study of T cell changes during pregnancy in multiple sclerosis. The CDR3 spans 16 residues. Germline V gene lookup returns CDR1 MNHNY and CDR2 SVGAGI (reference sequence). V trimming: 6 bases; J trimming: 5 bases; junction bases outside the gene matches: 13. The repertoire was sequenced with immunoSEQ multiplex PCR; TCRdb's copy has only in-frame clones and lacks some. The sample carries some 60,000 clones, roughly 93% recorded once. The sequencing used peripheral blood, collected after pregnancy. The origin of this receptor is a female donor with multiple sclerosis, enrolled in a pregnancy study. V usage is TRBV6-6 and J usage is TRBJ1-5, with 7 bases that match TRBD1. This CDR3 is CASSYQTGVADQPQHF. In DNA form, the CDR3 reads TGTGCCAGCAGCTATCAAACAGGGGTTGCGGATCAGCCCCAGCATTTT.